The entry below describes one T cell receptor beta chain. TCRdb re-analysed the reads in MiXCR, keeping a single row per CDR3 protein. The data hold roughly 640,000 distinct CDR3 sequences, with about 24% observed a single time. The data were taken from a study of T cell repertoires in cytomegalovirus infection. Study-level information: Public signatures in TCR beta pointed to CMV infection and matching HLA type.

This CDR3 comprises 16 residues. The V and J ends lost 5 bases and 0 bases, in that order; junction bases with no gene match: 8. CDR1 SEHNR and CDR2 FQNEAQ come from the germline V gene (reference sequence). The sample comprised CD8+ T cells from PBMCs. This chain uses TRBV7-9 with TRBJ2-7; TRBD1 aligns across 9 bases. The sequence derives from a human donor in good health (CMV status not recorded). Some clones in this sample may be carry-over from other donors' samples. CDR3 amino acids: CASSGTGSENSYEQYF. The DNA for the CDR3 is TGTGCCAGCAGCGGGACAGGGAGCGAAAACTCCTACGAGCAGTACTTC. The variable domain in full, completed from reference TRBV7-9 and TRBJ2-7, reads DTGVSQNPRHKITKRGQNVTFRCDPISEHNRLYWYRQTLGQGPEFLTYFQNEAQLEKSRLLSDRFSAERPKGSFSTLEIQRTEQGDSAMYLCASSGTGSENSYEQYFGPGTRLTVT.